The 17 T cell receptor beta chains in this list originate from one sample, sequenced in a study of post-analysis software for immune sequencing data. Their target antigens are unknown. Each TCR beta cDNA library carried unique molecular identifiers. Each CDR3 protein gets one entry after TCRdb re-called the PCR reads with MiXCR. The table lists approximately 630,000 distinct CDR3 sequences, approximately 60% of them singletons. Study-wide findings and caveats: About 5 TRBV segments occurring more often in patients than controls included TRBV5-6, TRBV5-1 and TRBV20-1.

Sample: blood. The receptors derive from a girl aged 2-10 years with multiple sclerosis.

This sequence joins TRBV21-1 and TRBJ1-3. TRBV21-1 is annotated as a pseudogene. CDR3 length: 14 amino acids. The CDR3 sequence: CASSNGRRGNTIYF. Written as DNA, the CDR3 is TGTGCCAGCAGCAATGGCAGGCGTGGAAACACCATATATTTT.

This chain links TRBV25-1 with TRBJ2-5, with D perhaps given as TRBD1 or TRBD2 (6 bases each). Germline CDR1 reads MGHDK; CDR2 reads SYGVNS. The CDR3 extends over 12 amino acids. The ends were cut back, 3 bases at V and 11 bases at J, with 13 bases in the middle. The DNA of the CDR3 is TGTGCCAGCAGTGAGGAAGGGGGGCGGCAGTACTTC. Translating it yields CASSEEGGRQYF.

The rearrangement links TRBV5-6 to TRBJ2-1, with D perhaps TRBD1 (6 bases). V lost 0 bases and J 6 bases, leaving 13 bases between the germline ends. The CDR3 consists of 15 residues. CDR1 is SGHDT, CDR2 YYEEEE, per germline. The CDR3 spells CASSLGAGVGNEQFF. The CDR3 DNA reads TGTGCCAGCAGCTTGGGGGCAGGGGTGGGCAATGAGCAGTTCTTC.

V is TRBV12-3 or TRBV12-4 and J is TRBJ1-2, with 7 bases aligning to TRBD1. This CDR3 has 17 residues. After removal of 1 base from V and 0 bases from J, the junction contained 8 bases not matched to a gene. Written as DNA, the CDR3 is TGTGCCAGCAGTTTAGAGAAGGGGGCGAAGGCTAACTATGGCTACACCTTC. As protein: CASSLEKGAKANYGYTF.

The chain links TRBV7-8 to TRBJ2-1; 8 bases match TRBD2. V trimming: 2 bases; J trimming: 6 bases; junction bases outside the gene matches: 9. This CDR3 has 16 residues. Looked up from germline, CDR1 is SGHVS and CDR2 is FQNEAQ. In nucleotides, the CDR3 is TGTGCCAGCAGCTTAAACCCCAACCGGGGGGGCAATGAGCAGTTCTTC. This encodes CASSLNPNRGGNEQFF.

V and J are TRBV20-1 and TRBJ2-1, with 10 bases matching TRBD2. V was pared by 0 bases and J by 4 bases, with 15 bases of the junction left unmatched. The CDR3 consists of 19 residues. Germline lookup yields CDR1 DFQATT and CDR2 SNEGSKA (reference sequence). This CDR3 is CSARDILNSGGPRYNEQFF. Here the CDR3 DNA reads TGCAGTGCTAGAGATATCCTTAATAGCGGGGGGCCCCGTTACAATGAGCAGTTCTTC.

This clonotype came up once. This rearrangement joins TRBV20-1 to TRBJ1-2, with 9 bases that match TRBD1. The CDR3 totals 14 residues. The junction had 9 bases not matched to a gene; V was cut back by 3 bases and J by 7 bases. The germline V gene encodes CDR1 DFQATT and CDR2 SNEGSKA (reference sequence). The CDR3 nucleotides are TGCAGTGCTAGTCCGGGGGACAGGGTTGGTGGCTACACCTTC. It specifies CSASPGDRVGGYTF.

In its sample, this clonotype was seen once. V gene TRBV4-2 combines with J gene TRBJ1-6; D unclear. The ends were cut back, 3 bases at V and 8 bases at J, with 8 bases in the middle. CDR1 and CDR2 from the germline V gene are LGHNA and YNFKEQ. CDR3 length equals 13 residues. CDR3 sequence: CASSQDWDSPLHF. DNA for the CDR3: TGTGCCAGCAGCCAGGACTGGGATTCACCCCTCCACTTT.

This clonotype was counted only a few times. At one end, the junction sequence differs from germline, possibly due to a read error. The CDR3 loop reads CGLADAKNIQYF. CDR3 sequence (DNA): TGTGGTCTAGCCGACGCCAAAAACATTCAGTACTTC. The chain has TRBV20-1 and TRBJ2-4, with D tentatively TRBD2 (5 bases). Germline lookup yields CDR1 DFQATT and CDR2 SNEGSKA (reference sequence). The CDR3 consists of 12 residues.

The gene calls are TRBV6-6 and TRBJ1-1; D not resolved. V was pared by 5 bases and J by 4 bases, with 14 bases between. The CDR3 runs 14 residues. In germline, CDR1 is MNHNY, CDR2 SVGAGI (reference sequence). The CDR3 nucleotides are TGTGCCAGCAGTCAGGTTAGGGATTTCACTGAAGCTTTCTTT. Residues: CASSQVRDFTEAFF.

V and J are TRBV3-1 and TRBJ2-1, with D possibly TRBD2 on 5 matching bases. This CDR3 has 16 amino acids. Germline V lookup: CDR1 LGHDT, CDR2 YNNKEL (reference sequence). V shed 6 bases and J shed 4 bases, with 19 bases lying between them. The CDR3, as DNA: TGTGCCAGCAGGTTGGGCGGGCCTAATTTTTACAATGAGCAGTTCTTC. Amino acid sequence: CASRLGGPNFYNEQFF.

The CDR3 protein is CASSVRARSSYNEQFF. DNA for the CDR3: TGCGCCAGCAGCGTTCGGGCTCGGAGCTCCTACAATGAGCAGTTCTTC. This sequence joins TRBV5-1 and TRBJ2-1; D gene unclear. Trimming stripped 4 bases from V and 0 bases from J, with 14 bases between. Germline V CDR1 and CDR2: SGHRS, YFSETQ. There are 16 residues in the CDR3.

This clonotype has only one observation. The chain has TRBV12-3 or TRBV12-4 and TRBJ2-4; 8 nucleotides align to TRBD2. V was pared by 4 bases and J by 4 bases, with 6 bases of the junction left unmatched. The CDR3 loop spans 15 amino acids. In DNA, the CDR3 is TGTGCCAGCAGTTCCGGGGGGGGCTCTAAAAACATTCAGTACTTC. As protein: CASSSGGGSKNIQYF.

This clonotype was detected a few times. V usage is TRBV7-2 and J usage is TRBJ2-3; the D gene is possibly TRBD2 (7 bases). This CDR3 has 17 amino acids. Per germline, CDR1 SGHTA and CDR2 FQGNSA. Trimming left V 5 bases short and J 3 bases short, with 21 bases between. CDR3 residues: CASSHGRGAQGTDTQYF. As DNA, the CDR3 is TGTGCCAGCAGCCACGGTCGGGGGGCGCAGGGTACAGATACGCAGTATTTT.

This clonotype was seen a handful of times. V and J are TRBV7-2 and TRBJ1-2, with D maybe TRBD1 (5 bases). V dropped 3 bases and J dropped 0 bases, with 11 bases sitting between them. Germline V gene data show CDR1 as SGHTA and CDR2 as FQGNSA. The CDR3 totals 15 residues. The CDR3 nucleotides are TGTGCCAGCAGCTTCGGCGGGGCTCCTAACTATGGCTACACCTTC. Translation gives CASSFGGAPNYGYTF.

This clonotype was picked up a small number of times. The V call is TRBV29-1, the J call TRBJ2-1, with 8 bases fitting TRBD2. The CDR3 totals 14 residues. Germline V gene sequence: CDR1 SQVTM, CDR2 ANQGSEA. V dropped 0 bases and J dropped 12; count of bases not matched to a gene: 10. This CDR3 is CSVEDRLAGGSQFF. Here the CDR3 DNA reads TGCAGCGTTGAAGATCGGCTAGCGGGCGGTTCGCAGTTCTTC.

This clonotype came up a few times. The V gene is TRBV27, the J gene TRBJ1-1; D call uncertain. Germline-derived CDR1 and CDR2 are MNHEY and SMNVEV (reference sequence). The CDR3 covers 13 residues. Trimming left V 2 bases short and J 4 bases short, with 8 bases between. CDR3 loop: CASSLRAVTEAFF. CDR3 DNA sequence: TGTGCCAGCAGTTTAAGGGCAGTCACTGAAGCTTTCTTT.